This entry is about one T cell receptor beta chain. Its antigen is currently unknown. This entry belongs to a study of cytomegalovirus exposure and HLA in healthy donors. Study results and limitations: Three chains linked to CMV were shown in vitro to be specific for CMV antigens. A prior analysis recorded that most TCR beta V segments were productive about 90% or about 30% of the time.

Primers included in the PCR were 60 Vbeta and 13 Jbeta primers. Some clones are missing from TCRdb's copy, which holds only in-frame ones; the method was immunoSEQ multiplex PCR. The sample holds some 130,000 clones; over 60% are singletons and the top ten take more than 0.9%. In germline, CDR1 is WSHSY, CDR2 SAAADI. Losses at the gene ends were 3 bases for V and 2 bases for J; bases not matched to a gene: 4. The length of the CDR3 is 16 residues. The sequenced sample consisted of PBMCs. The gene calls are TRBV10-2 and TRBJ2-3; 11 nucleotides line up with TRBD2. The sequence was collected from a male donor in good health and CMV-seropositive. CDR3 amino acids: CASSEGSGGATDTQYF. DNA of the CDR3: TGCGCCAGCAGTGAAGGTAGCGGGGGGGCCACAGATACGCAGTATTTT.